Following are 21 T cell receptor beta chains from one sample sequenced in a study of regulatory T cells in long-lasting Graves disease. Sample time point: newly diagnosed GD, antithyroid drugs for less than 3 months. The authors made the TCR library using RNA they extracted from PBMCs. TCR beta libraries were built with iRepertoire HTBI primers and Arm-PCR of CDR3 regions. TCRdb independently ran MiXCR on the multiplex PCR reads; one entry per CDR3 protein. The table shows hundreds of thousands of distinct CDR3 sequences, with approximately 16% occurring only once. These same data were also listed under a study on T cells in Graves' hyperthyroidism and ophthalmopathy.

The sample was peripheral blood mononuclear cells (PBMCs), taken at new diagnosis, from a patient treated with antithyroid drugs. Every receptor here comes from a man aged 35 to 55 with Graves disease.

The chain combines TRBV27 with TRBJ2-2; D remains ambiguous. This CDR3 has 14 residues. V was pared by 8 bases and J by 1 base, with 11 bases between. Per germline, CDR1 MNHEY and CDR2 SMNVEV (reference sequence). The CDR3 coding sequence is TGTGCCAGCGGAACGAACGTGAACACCGGGGAGCTGTTTTTT. Encoded protein: CASGTNVNTGELFF.

This clonotype appeared many times. The chain is built from TRBV12-3 or TRBV12-4 and TRBJ2-3; TRBD2 aligns across 9 bases. After removal of 6 bases from V and 2 bases from J, the junction contained 12 bases not matched to a gene. There are 17 residues in the CDR3. This CDR3 reads CASSLNRLAGNTDTQYF. The CDR3 DNA is TGTGCCAGCAGCCTAAATCGGCTAGCGGGGAACACAGATACGCAGTATTTT.

This clonotype has only one observation. The chain uses TRBV29-1 and TRBJ1-2; 7 bases fit TRBD1. Germline assignment: CDR1 SQVTM and CDR2 ANQGSEA. There are 12 residues in the CDR3. Trimming at V came to 7 bases and at J to 3 bases, leaving 5 bases not matched to a gene. The CDR3 sequence: CSAVTGDYGYTF. In DNA form, the CDR3 reads TGCAGCGCTGTCACAGGGGACTATGGCTACACCTTC. Supplemented by reference TRBV29-1 and TRBJ1-2, the full variable domain reads SAVISQKPSRDICQRGTSLTIQCQVDSQVTMMFWYRQQPGQSLTLIATANQGSEATYESGFVIDKFPISRPNLTFSTLTVSNMSPEDSSIYLCSAVTGDYGYTFGSGTRLTVV.

This chain connects TRBV30 to TRBJ2-1; D not resolved. Per the germline V gene, CDR1 is GTSNPN and CDR2 is SVGIG (reference sequence). The CDR3 spans 8 residues. The V end lost 4 bases, the J end lost 15 bases, and 7 bases lay between the germline ends. CDR3 in DNA: TGTGCCTGGAACCCGGGGTTCTTC. This encodes CAWNPGFF.

Ten or more counts support this clonotype. The junction does not match germline at one end; this may be a read error. This sequence joins TRBV5-1 and TRBJ1-5; D call uncertain. The CDR3 sequence is 13 residues long. Germline assignment: CDR1 SGHRS and CDR2 YFSETQ. DNA for the CDR3: TGTGCCAGCAGTGAGAATAGCAATCAGCCCCAGCATTTT. Protein: CASSENSNQPQHF.

This clonotype has a count of ten or more. This rearrangement joins TRBV5-4 to TRBJ1-4, with D possibly being TRBD1 (5 bases). The V gene's germline CDR1 is SGHNT and CDR2 YYREEE (reference sequence). The CDR3 has 14 residues. V shed 1 base and J shed 7 bases, with 11 bases lying between them. The CDR3 sequence is CASSLSGTGEKLFF. For the CDR3, the DNA is TGTGCCAGCAGCTTGTCGGGGACCGGTGAAAAACTGTTTTTT. Supplemented by reference TRBV5-4 and TRBJ1-4, the full variable domain reads ETGVTQSPTHLIKTRGQQVTLRCSSQSGHNTVSWYQQALGQGPQFIFQYYREEENGRGNFPPRFSGLQFPNYSSELNVNALELDDSALYLCASSLSGTGEKLFFGSGTQLSVL.

This clonotype was counted at least ten times. V usage is TRBV4-1 and J usage is TRBJ2-7, with TRBD1 matching 12 bases. The ends lost 2 bases at V and 0 bases at J; junction bases unmatched: 5. The germline V gene encodes CDR1 MGHRA and CDR2 YSYEKL. This CDR3 spans 17 amino acids. DNA for the CDR3: TGCGCCAGCAGCCAAAAGAGGGGACAGGGGGCCTCCTACGAGCAGTACTTC. Translation: CASSQKRGQGASYEQYF.

This clonotype was recorded a few times. V usage is TRBV5-8 and J usage is TRBJ1-2, with D possibly being TRBD1 (6 bases). Germline V gene data show CDR1 as SGHTS and CDR2 as YDEGEE. The V end lost 3 bases, the J end lost 0 bases, and 6 bases lay between the germline ends. CDR3 length: 13 residues. CDR3 coding DNA: TGTGCCAGCAGCTGGACAGCTAACTATGGCTACACCTTC. The encoded protein is CASSWTANYGYTF.

A few counts support this clonotype. V gene TRBV5-1 combines with J gene TRBJ1-2, with TRBD1 matching 8 bases. Germline values: CDR1 SGHRS, CDR2 YFSETQ. The junction had 8 bases not matched to a gene; V was cut back by 0 bases and J by 4 bases. This CDR3 region has 16 residues. The CDR3 bases are TGCGCCAGCAGCTTGGGACAGGGGTTGAGCAGCTATGGCTACACCTTC. Amino acid sequence: CASSLGQGLSSYGYTF.

This clonotype was counted ten times or more. This rearrangement joins TRBV18 to TRBJ1-1; perhaps TRBD1 as D (6 bases). Germline assignment: CDR1 KGHSH and CDR2 LQKENI. Trimming stripped 1 base from V and 3 bases from J, with 9 bases between. This CDR3 is 14 amino acids long. CDR3 protein: CASSPQGGDTEAFF. The CDR3, as DNA: TGTGCCAGCTCACCACAGGGGGGGGACACTGAAGCTTTCTTT.

The chain joins TRBV29-1 to TRBJ1-5; TRBD1 matches 7 bases. The ends lost 4 bases at V and 6 bases at J; junction bases unmatched: 9. The CDR3 spans 14 residues. CDR1 SQVTM and CDR2 ANQGSEA come from the germline V gene. CDR3 bases: TGCAGCGTTGCTTCAGGGGGATTGAGTCAGCCCCAGCATTTT. Its translation is CSVASGGLSQPQHF.

The chain has TRBV20-1 and TRBJ2-5; TRBD1 matches 8 bases. J was trimmed by 3 bases and V by 0 bases; bases with no gene match: 6. This CDR3 is 15 amino acids long. The V gene's germline CDR1 is DFQATT and CDR2 SNEGSKA (reference sequence). CDR3 residues: CSARDPGTGKETQYF. As DNA, the CDR3 is TGCAGTGCTAGAGACCCCGGGACAGGAAAAGAGACCCAGTACTTC.

This clonotype was found many times. The rearrangement joins TRBV9 to TRBJ2-3; D is perhaps TRBD1 or TRBD2 (6 bases each). This CDR3 spans 14 amino acids. V gave up 0 bases and J gave up 3 bases, with 8 bases separating them. The V gene's germline CDR1 is SGDLS and CDR2 YYNGEE. The CDR3 is CASSVEGGTDTQYF. CDR3 coding DNA: TGTGCCAGCAGCGTAGAAGGGGGGACAGATACGCAGTATTTT.

The rearrangement uses TRBV19 and TRBJ1-5; 9 bases map to TRBD1. The germline V gene encodes CDR1 LNHDA and CDR2 SQIVND (reference sequence). V was clipped by 3 bases and J by 6 bases; unmatched bases: 9. The CDR3 has 16 amino acids. Here the CDR3 reads CASSMRTGVGGQPQHF. The CDR3 DNA follows: TGTGCCAGTAGTATGAGGACAGGGGTTGGCGGTCAGCCCCAGCATTTT.

This clonotype has a count of ten or more. This chain joins TRBV6-1 and TRBJ1-2, with 10 bases fitting TRBD1. Germline CDR1 MNHNS, CDR2 SASEGT. J gave up 2 bases and V 6 bases, and 6 bases lay outside the gene matches. This CDR3 spans 15 amino acids. CDR3: CASRPGTGVNYGYTF. DNA of the CDR3: TGTGCCAGCAGACCCGGGACAGGGGTCAACTATGGCTACACCTTC.

The chain recombines TRBV18 with TRBJ2-2; 14 positions match TRBD2. Trimming cost V 6 bases and J 2 bases; bases outside gene matches: 8. CDR3 length: 18 amino acids. Germline V lookup: CDR1 KGHSH, CDR2 LQKENI. The CDR3 loop reads CASSQGLAGASNTGELFF. CDR3 bases: TGTGCCAGCTCCCAGGGACTAGCGGGGGCCTCAAACACCGGGGAGCTGTTTTTT.

V gene TRBV18 combines with J gene TRBJ2-7; D perhaps matches TRBD1 (5 bases). The V gene's germline CDR1 is KGHSH and CDR2 LQKENI. Trimming shortened V by 1 base and J by 1 base, and 5 bases separated the two germline ends. This CDR3 region has 13 residues. This chain's CDR3 is CASSPRQSYEQYF. The CDR3 nucleotides read TGTGCCAGCTCACCACGACAGTCCTACGAGCAGTACTTC.

The rearrangement uses TRBV14 and TRBJ2-1; D is unclear. Germline loops: CDR1 SGHDN, CDR2 FVKESK. V lost 8 bases and J lost 6, with 14 bases in between. The CDR3 length is 13 residues. CDR3 sequence (DNA): TGTGCCAGCGCAATGGGTGGACCCAATGAGCAGTTCTTC. Translating gives CASAMGGPNEQFF.

This clonotype was seen many times. This sequence joins TRBV7-2 and TRBJ2-6; D ambiguous. CDR3 length: 15 residues. The germline V gene has CDR1 SGHTA and CDR2 FQGNSA. V was clipped by 2 bases and J by 4 bases, with 9 bases between them. The CDR3, as DNA: TGTGCCAGCAGCTTAACCCGGGCCGGGGCCAACGTCCTGACTTTC. This encodes CASSLTRAGANVLTF.

V usage is TRBV6-5 and J usage is TRBJ1-5; tentatively, D is TRBD1 (5 bases). Germline V gene data show CDR1 as MNHEY and CDR2 as SVGAGI. Between the trimmed V and J ends, which lost 4 bases and 5 bases, there was a span of 12 bases. The CDR3 has 14 residues. CDR3 in amino acids: CASSSDRSYQPQHF. In nucleotides, the CDR3 is TGTGCCAGCAGTTCTGACAGAAGTTATCAGCCCCAGCATTTT.

This clonotype was seen repeatedly, ten times or more. The rearrangement uses TRBV4-2 and TRBJ2-5; 8 positions match TRBD2. Germline lookup yields CDR1 LGHNA and CDR2 YNFKEQ. This CDR3 spans 16 amino acids. V lost 0 bases, J lost 2 bases, and 5 bases stayed unmatched. This CDR3 reads CASSQDLSGGQETQYF. The CDR3 DNA reads as TGTGCCAGCAGCCAAGATCTCAGCGGGGGACAAGAGACCCAGTACTTC.